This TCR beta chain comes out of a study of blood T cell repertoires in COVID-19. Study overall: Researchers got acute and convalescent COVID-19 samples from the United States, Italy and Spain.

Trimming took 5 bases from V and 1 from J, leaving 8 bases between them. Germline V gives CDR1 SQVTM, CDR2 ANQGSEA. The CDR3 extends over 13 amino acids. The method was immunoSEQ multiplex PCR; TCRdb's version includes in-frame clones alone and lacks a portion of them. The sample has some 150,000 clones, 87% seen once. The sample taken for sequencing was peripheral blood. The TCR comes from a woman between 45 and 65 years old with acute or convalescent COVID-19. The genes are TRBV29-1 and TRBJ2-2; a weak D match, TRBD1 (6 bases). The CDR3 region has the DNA TGCAGCGTTTGGGACATGAACACCGGGGAGCTGTTTTTT. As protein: CSVWDMNTGELFF.